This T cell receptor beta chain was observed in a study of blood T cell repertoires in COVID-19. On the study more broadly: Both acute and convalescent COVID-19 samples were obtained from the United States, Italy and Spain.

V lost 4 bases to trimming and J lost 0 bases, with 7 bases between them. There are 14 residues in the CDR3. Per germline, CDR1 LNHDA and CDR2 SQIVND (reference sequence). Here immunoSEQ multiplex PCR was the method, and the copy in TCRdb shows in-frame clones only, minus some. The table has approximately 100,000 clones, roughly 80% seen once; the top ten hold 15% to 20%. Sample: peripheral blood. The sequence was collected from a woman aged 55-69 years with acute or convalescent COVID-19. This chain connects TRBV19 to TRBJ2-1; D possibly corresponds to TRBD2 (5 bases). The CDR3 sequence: CASSREHSYNEQFF. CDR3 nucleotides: TGTGCCAGTAGTAGGGAGCACTCCTACAATGAGCAGTTCTTC.